This T cell receptor (beta chain) was captured in a study of blood T cells in healthy people across ages (dated by TCRdb to 2014 to 2015). With regard to the full study: Template switching captured roughly one uniquely barcoded TCR beta cDNA molecule per two T cells in model experiments. Age-related changes in TCR beta repertoire diversity were measured in the study by deep sequencing normalized with unique cDNA molecular identifiers. Donors were grouped into four age groups: young (average approximately 15 years), middle-aged (less than 40), aged (roughly 67) and long-lived (approximately 82). To avoid experimental bias, donors of different ages were spread randomly across the sequencing lanes. Two additional independent replicas of 1 million unique cDNA reads from the same blood draw were analyzed for two donors (one aged 18 to 30 and one aged 80 or older).

Broader findings and caveats from the paper: Estimates of total diversity based on one million sequenced T cells were considered lower bounds and underestimates. There was a strong correlation between observed TCR beta diversity and the percentage of naive T cells measured by flow cytometry. Compared with the aged group, the long-lived group had more naive CD4+ T cells, fewer expanded clones and increased TCR diversity, a pattern suggesting age selection. Conclusive comparison of naive and antigen-experienced compartments was prevented by the profiling of bulk unsorted PBMCs. Donor CMV infection status was unknown, potentially confounding age-related changes in expanded clonotypes. Observed TCR beta diversity per million T cells fell roughly linearly with age, and a significant reduction was already apparent by age around 44.

The CDR3 holds 14 amino acids from the cysteine to the phenylalanine. The DNA shown is the 42-base CDR3, in frame from base 1. Clipping removes 6 bases from V and 6 bases from J, with 9 as the unmatched junction base count. The donors were roughly 40 Caucasian individuals from Russia, aged 6 to 90 years, who were systemically healthy. Approximately 9.3 milliliters of peripheral blood were drawn from each donor into EDTA-treated Vacutainer tubes. PBMCs were isolated by Ficoll-Paque density-gradient centrifugation, with at least 6 million obtained per sample. Total RNA, at least 6 micrograms per sample, was extracted from PBMCs with Trizol reagent. The percentages of naive CD45RAhigh/CD27high T cells were determined by flow cytometry on a PBMC aliquot from every donor. Libraries came from 5' RACE. The instrument given in TCRdb is Illumina HiSeq 2500. A second PCR of about 7 to 12 cycles was performed with a sample-barcoded 5' primer and a J-beta primer mix. A unique molecular identifier was introduced onto each TCR beta cDNA molecule by a template-switch 5' adaptor carrying 12 random nucleotides. At least 2.5 million CDR3-containing paired-end reads were obtained from each sample. The Mint cDNA synthesis kit, primed by a TRBC-specific oligonucleotide, was used to synthesize first-strand cDNA from all RNA. Following uracil-DNA glycosylase treatment, all cDNA underwent a first 18-cycle PCR with the universal primers M1SS and BC2_uni_R. As for how the authors treated the data: Each sample was normalized by randomly selecting 1 million high-quality reads, each carrying a distinct molecular identifier. Instead of being binned into consensus sequences, reads that shared molecular identifiers were thrown out. MiTCR, run with a Q25 quality threshold and the strictest error-elimination algorithm, handled CDR3 identification, clonotype clustering and error correction. A nonparametric unseen species model using Euler transformation provided a lower-bound estimate of total TCR beta diversity. TCRdb trimmed the raw reads at Q25, called clones with MiXCR and kept productive beta chains. Each CDR3 protein gets just one entry, which takes the most common genes and DNA from the rows behind it. TCRdb, rather than the study authors, made the V and J calls. This sample gives approximately 1.5 million distinct CDR3 sequences in total; less than 45% of them show up just once. The top ten clones comprise around 4% of the sample.

To note about this clonotype: No antigen is known for it. The input lacks base qualities; no much larger clone sits a single base away.

This sequence originates from a woman younger than 30 in good health. Sample: blood. The sequence is built from TRBV12-3 or TRBV12-4 and TRBJ1-2; TRBD1 aligns with 8 central bases. This receptor carries the CDR3 CASRSADRVDGYTF. The nucleotide sequence is given as TGTGCCAGCAGGAGTGCGGACAGGGTGGATGGCTACACCTTC.